The next 30 T cell receptor beta chains were all read from a single sample in a study of metastatic and nonmetastatic thyroid tumors. TCRdb reprocessed the PCR reads via MiXCR. The sample has about 41,000 clones, 25% to 30% seen once. There were no patients who had received any treatment before thyroid surgery. The sample taken for sequencing was blood. These receptor sequences come from a male donor with papillary thyroid cancer or a benign thyroid nodule (not recorded which). Some clones in this sample may be carry-over from other donors' samples.

The J gene is TRBJ2-3, the V gene TRBV6-4; the D gene could be TRBD1 or TRBD2 (5 bases each). Trimming cost V 5 bases and J 4 bases, with 16 bases left between them. CDR3 size: 15 residues. CDR1 and CDR2 from the germline V gene are MRHNA and SNTAGT. CDR3 DNA sequence: TGTGCCAGCAGTTCCTCCGGGGCGGCTGCAGATACGCAGTATTTT. The encoded protein is CASSSSGAAADTQYF.

V and J are TRBV7-2 and TRBJ2-1; D tentatively fits TRBD1 or TRBD2 (5 bases each). CDR3 length equals 13 residues. The V end was cut by 3 bases, the J end by 6 bases, with 9 bases between. Germline assignment: CDR1 SGHTA and CDR2 FQGNSA. This CDR3 reads CASSFGGVNEQFF. CDR3 sequence (DNA): TGTGCCAGCAGCTTTGGGGGAGTCAATGAGCAGTTCTTC.

This clone was seen many times. This chain links TRBV19 with TRBJ1-2, with D unresolved. Germline loops: CDR1 LNHDA, CDR2 SQIVND (reference sequence). This CDR3 comprises 16 residues. Deletions cut 1 base from V and 8 bases from J, with 20 bases between. In DNA, the CDR3 is TGTGCCAGTAGTATAGTAGGAACGGGAAATCCGCGGGGCTACACCTTC. Translated: CASSIVGTGNPRGYTF.

In this sample, this clone turned up many times. The rearrangement joins TRBV27 to TRBJ2-7; 8 nucleotides align to TRBD1. Germline-derived CDR1 and CDR2 are MNHEY and SMNVEV (reference sequence). The V gene end was trimmed by 8 bases and the J gene end by 0 bases; junction bases not matched to a gene: 9. There are 15 residues in the CDR3. CDR3 residues: CASREYRGSSYEQYF. The CDR3 bases are TGTGCCAGCCGCGAATACAGGGGGAGCTCCTACGAGCAGTACTTC.

The chain couples TRBV28 to TRBJ2-3; perhaps TRBD2 as D (5 bases). Trimming left V 3 bases short and J 6 bases short, with 16 bases between. The CDR3 is made up of 15 amino acids. The germline V gene encodes CDR1 MDHEN and CDR2 SYDVKM. The CDR3 loop reads CASSFVAWNTDTQYF. In nucleotides, the CDR3 is TGTGCCAGCAGTTTTGTAGCGTGGAACACGGATACGCAGTATTTT.

At least ten counts were recorded for this clone. The chain joins TRBV28 to TRBJ2-3, with a weak D call TRBD1 (6 bases). Trimming removed 2 bases at V and 4 bases at J, with 16 bases between. The CDR3 consists of 16 residues. CDR1 MDHEN and CDR2 SYDVKM come from the germline V gene. Here the CDR3 reads CASSLGGVGRADTQYF. CDR3 DNA sequence: TGTGCCAGCAGTTTAGGGGGCGTGGGTAGGGCAGATACGCAGTATTTT.

The sample holds many counts of this clone. This rearrangement joins TRBV6-2 or TRBV6-3 to TRBJ2-7; a weak D match, TRBD2 (6 bases). Germline lookup yields CDR1 MNHEY and CDR2 SVGEGT. Trimming pared 5 bases from V and 0 bases from J, leaving 17 bases between. This CDR3 contains 16 residues. CDR3 DNA sequence: TGTGCCAGCAGTAAAGTTGGGGCGGGGAGCTCCTACGAGCAGTACTTC. It translates to CASSKVGAGSSYEQYF.

The chain has TRBV20-1 and TRBJ2-3; 12 nucleotides agree with TRBD2. With 2 bases clipped from V and 4 bases from J, the junction kept 4 bases outside the gene matches. Germline lookup yields CDR1 DFQATT and CDR2 SNEGSKA (reference sequence). The CDR3 has 15 residues. CDR3: CSARLAGGGPDTQYF. The DNA for the CDR3 is TGCAGTGCTAGACTAGCGGGAGGGGGCCCAGATACGCAGTATTTT.

This clone was recorded many times. V gene TRBV5-6 combines with J gene TRBJ1-2; D perhaps matches TRBD1 (5 bases). Germline-derived CDR1 and CDR2 are SGHDT and YYEEEE. Trimming removed 4 bases at V and 3 bases at J, with 13 bases between. This CDR3 has 14 residues. CDR3 in amino acids: CASSPVRRDYGYTF. CDR3 coding DNA: TGTGCCAGCAGCCCGGTCCGCAGGGACTATGGCTACACCTTC.

Comments on this clone: The junction differs from germline at one of its ends, possibly a read error. The chain carries TRBV3-1 and TRBJ2-6; maybe TRBD1 (5 bases). The germline V gene encodes CDR1 LGHDT and CDR2 YNNKEL (reference sequence). The CDR3 totals 16 residues. CDR3 bases: TGTGCCAGCAGCCAAGTGGCCGACACTGGGGCCAACGTCCGGACTTTC. It translates to CASSQVADTGANVRTF.

This clone was seen at least ten times. V usage is TRBV9 and J usage is TRBJ1-6; D perhaps matches TRBD1 (5 bases). The CDR3 consists of 14 residues. Germline-derived CDR1 and CDR2 are SGDLS and YYNGEE. Trimming took 0 bases from V and 7 from J, leaving 8 bases between them. The CDR3 reads CASSVGGANSPLHF. As DNA, the CDR3 is TGTGCCAGCAGCGTAGGGGGCGCAAATTCACCCCTCCACTTT.

The rearrangement links TRBV28 to TRBJ2-7, with a weak D call TRBD2 (7 bases). Germline V lookup: CDR1 MDHEN, CDR2 SYDVKM. Trimming removed 3 bases at V and 0 bases at J, with 21 bases between. This CDR3 contains 18 residues. The CDR3 spells CASSFPLTEGEGSYEQYF. Written as DNA, the CDR3 is TGTGCCAGCAGTTTCCCTCTTACTGAGGGGGAGGGCTCCTACGAGCAGTACTTC.

Comment on this clone: The junction departs from the called germline gene at one end, perhaps through a read error. This rearrangement joins TRBV27 to TRBJ2-2, with 8 bases lining up with TRBD2. The germline CDR1 and CDR2 sequences are MNHEY and SMNVEV (reference sequence). The length of the CDR3 is 16 residues. The CDR3 spells CASSQTSGGPPGELLF. The CDR3 DNA reads as TGTGCCAGCAGCCAAACTAGCGGCGGTCCTCCCGGGGAGCTGTTGTTT.

Concerning this clone: The junction differs from germline at one of its ends, possibly a read error. The chain is built from TRBV24-1 and TRBJ2-7, with D possibly matching TRBD2 (5 bases). Germline V gene data show CDR1 as KGHDR and CDR2 as SFDVKD. The CDR3 totals 14 residues. CDR3: CATSDIANTYEQYF. The CDR3 DNA reads TGCGCCACCAGTGATATAGCGAATACCTACGAGCAGTACTTC.

The chain recombines TRBV7-2 with TRBJ2-3, with TRBD2 matching 7 bases. J gave up 8 bases and V 3 bases, and 5 bases lay outside the gene matches. The V gene's germline CDR1 is SGHTA and CDR2 FQGNSA. The CDR3 totals 13 residues. CDR3 in DNA: TGTGCCAGCAGCTTGGGGGGAGGGCCTACGCAGTATTTT. This translates into CASSLGGGPTQYF.

This chain links TRBV7-6 with TRBJ1-1; D may be TRBD1 (5 bases). Germline CDR1 SGHVS, CDR2 FNYEAQ. Trimming stripped 2 bases from V and 7 bases from J, with 14 bases between. This CDR3 has 14 residues. As DNA, the CDR3 is TGTGCCAGCAGCTTACGAAAAGGGGATGGTGAAGCTTTCTTT. This encodes CASSLRKGDGEAFF.

For this clone: One end of the junction varies from germline; a read error may be responsible. V is TRBV7-9 and J is TRBJ1-5; TRBD1 or TRBD2 may be the D gene (5 bases each). TRBJ2-3 matches the DNA end more closely, so the J call is doubtful. The CDR3 is 14 residues long. Germline V CDR1 and CDR2: SEHNR, FQNEAQ (reference sequence). CDR3 in amino acids: CAGSQEVGDQPQYF. CDR3 nucleotide sequence: TGTGCCGGCAGCCAAGAAGTGGGGGATCAGCCCCAGTATTTT.

The V gene is TRBV27, the J gene TRBJ2-3, with no clear D. Germline values: CDR1 MNHEY, CDR2 SMNVEV (reference sequence). The ends were cut back, 6 bases at V and 0 bases at J, with 13 bases in the middle. The CDR3 has 15 amino acids. CDR3 bases: TGTGCCAGCAGAAGTCAATATCCGAGCACAGATACGCAGTATTTT. It codes for CASRSQYPSTDTQYF.

The CDR3 reads CASSRGPIGYTF. The CDR3 region has the DNA TGTGCCAGCAGCCGAGGACCAATCGGCTACACCTTC. The chain carries TRBV14 and TRBJ1-2; D not resolved. The CDR3 has 12 amino acids. The germline V and J ends were trimmed by 4 bases and 8 bases, with 11 bases remaining between them. Germline V gene lookup returns CDR1 SGHDN and CDR2 FVKESK. The full variable domain, rest sourced from reference TRBV14 and TRBJ1-2, is EAGVTQFPSHSVIEKGQTVTLRCDPISGHDNLYWYRRVMGKEIKFLLHFVKESKQDESGMPNNRFLAERTGGTYSTLKVQPAELEDSGVYFCASSRGPIGYTFGSGTRLTVV.

Remarks on this clone: An end of the junction does not agree with germline; a read error may underlie this. The V call is TRBV12-3 or TRBV12-4, the J call TRBJ1-1; D uncertain. CDR3 length equals 13 residues. The CDR3 loop is CASSLSRNTEALF. The CDR3 coding sequence is TGTGCCAGCAGTTTATCTCGGAACACTGAAGCTCTCTTT.

The V call is TRBV6-1, the J call TRBJ2-1; 11 nucleotides agree with TRBD2. Germline assignment: CDR1 MNHNS and CDR2 SASEGT. CDR3 length: 14 amino acids. V was clipped by 6 bases and J by 9 bases; unmatched bases: 7. The CDR3 sequence: CASSVAGGPSEQFF. The DNA of the CDR3 is TGTGCCAGCAGCGTAGCGGGAGGGCCTAGTGAGCAGTTCTTC.

In its sample, this clone ranks as medium-sized. This sequence joins TRBV5-1 and TRBJ2-7; 7 positions match TRBD1. V gave up 2 bases and J gave up 2 bases; unmatched junction bases: 4. Germline loops: CDR1 SGHRS, CDR2 YFSETQ. CDR3 length: 14 residues. CDR3 sequence reads: CASSFGDRAYEQYF. DNA for the CDR3: TGCGCCAGCAGCTTCGGTGACAGGGCCTACGAGCAGTACTTC.

The J gene is TRBJ2-7, the V gene TRBV28; D could derive from TRBD1 or TRBD2 (5 bases each). Germline V CDR1 and CDR2: MDHEN, SYDVKM. The CDR3 runs 15 residues. V was shortened by 3 bases and J by 2 bases, with 14 bases between the two germline ends. The CDR3 coding sequence is TGTGCCAGCAGTTTTGGGGGTAGCCGGGCCTACGAGCAGTACTTC. Its translation is CASSFGGSRAYEQYF.

This clone has more than one count but fewer than ten. The V gene is TRBV28, the J gene TRBJ1-2; weak D call: TRBD1 (6 bases). V was clipped by 6 bases and J by 4 bases, with 15 bases between them. The CDR3 runs 14 residues. The germline CDR1 and CDR2 sequences are MDHEN and SYDVKM. CDR3 sequence (DNA): TGTGCCAGCAGACAGGGTCTCATTAGCTATGGCTACACCTTC. It yields the protein CASRQGLISYGYTF.

This clone appeared a few times. V usage is TRBV19 and J usage is TRBJ1-5; no firm D call. Deletions cut 1 base from V and 3 bases from J, with 4 bases between. The CDR3 length is 13 residues. CDR1 and CDR2 from the germline V gene are LNHDA and SQIVND (reference sequence). The CDR3 loop reads CASSIGYNQPQHF. DNA for the CDR3: TGTGCCAGTAGTATAGGGTACAATCAGCCCCAGCATTTT.

V gene TRBV5-4 combines with J gene TRBJ2-7; D not resolved. The germline CDR1 and CDR2 sequences are SGHNT and YYREEE (reference sequence). The CDR3 contains 15 residues. V was pared by 6 bases and J by 0 bases, with 16 bases between. The CDR3 DNA reads as TGTGCCAGCATCTCAAAAGGTGGTAACTCCTACGAGCAGTACTTC. It encodes CASISKGGNSYEQYF.

The chain carries TRBV27 and TRBJ2-3; the D call may be TRBD1 or TRBD2 (5 bases each). V was pared by 3 bases and J by 6 bases, with 22 bases between. Germline V gives CDR1 MNHEY, CDR2 SMNVEV (reference sequence). The CDR3 covers 17 residues. CDR3 region: CASSFGGPLVVADTQYF. The CDR3 DNA reads as TGTGCCAGCAGTTTTGGGGGTCCCTTGGTCGTTGCGGATACGCAGTATTTT.

This clone was found a few times. This chain joins TRBV28 and TRBJ2-5; D gene uncertain. The V end was cut by 3 bases, the J end by 0 bases, with 14 bases between. Germline V gene sequence: CDR1 MDHEN, CDR2 SYDVKM. The CDR3 runs to 16 residues. The CDR3 DNA sequence: TGTGCCAGCAGTTTCTTAGGCGGTCCCTACCAAGAGACCCAGTACTTC. Its protein is CASSFLGGPYQETQYF.

This clone has a count of ten or more. J is TRBJ1-2 and V is TRBV12-3 or TRBV12-4; 12 positions match TRBD1. The CDR3 extends over 15 amino acids. Trimming took 5 bases from V and 8 from J; bases not matched to a gene: 9. The DNA of the CDR3 is TGTGCCAGCAGTCAAGCCGGGACAGGGGGCCGGGGCTACACCTTC. Its translation: CASSQAGTGGRGYTF.

This clone rates as medium-sized. The chain has TRBV6-5 and TRBJ1-6; a possible D gene is TRBD1 (6 bases). This CDR3 spans 14 amino acids. Looked up from germline, CDR1 is MNHEY and CDR2 is SVGAGI. Deletions cut 3 bases from V and 7 bases from J, with 10 bases between. DNA of the CDR3: TGTGCCAGCAGTTATACAGGGACCAATTCACCCCTCCACTTT. Translated, it gives CASSYTGTNSPLHF.